Following are 17 T cell receptor beta chains from one sample sequenced in a study of T cell responses to AZD1222 COVID-19 vaccine (dated by TCRdb to the early 2020s). The label giving this sample's time point can be read as: about 28 days (+/-7) after the second vaccine dose. The library was obtained by the immunoSEQ multiplex PCR assay. The table comes from immuneACCESS by way of TCRdb, which keeps in-frame sequences with V and J called. Part of the clones is missing from these tables; in studies checked, under half for an unresolved V gene and the rest for unknown reasons. The sample includes about 150,000 clones, with about nine tenths observed a single time. 1% to 1.5% of the sample is taken by the ten largest. This material consisted of peripheral blood, taken 28 days after the second AZD1222 dose. The source of these receptors is an adult who received the AZD1222 COVID-19 vaccine.

The chain carries TRBV7-9 and TRBJ2-2, with D maybe TRBD2 (5 bases). Per the germline V gene, CDR1 is SEHNR and CDR2 is FQNEAQ (reference sequence). Trimming stripped 6 bases from V and 4 bases from J, with 15 bases between. CDR3 length: 15 amino acids. CDR3 amino acids: CASSQPTRGTGELFF. The CDR3 bases are TGTGCCAGCAGTCAACCGACCCGGGGCACCGGGGAGCTGTTTTTT.

V gene TRBV6-2 or TRBV6-3 combines with J gene TRBJ2-3; 11 nucleotides agree with TRBD2. From germline, CDR1 is MNHEY and CDR2 SVGEGT. The CDR3 length is 15 residues. After removal of 4 bases from V and 3 bases from J, the junction contained 3 bases not matched to a gene. The CDR3 DNA sequence: TGTGCCAGCAGTTGGCTAGCGGGGGGTACAGATACGCAGTATTTT. Protein: CASSWLAGGTDTQYF.

This sequence joins TRBV7-2 and TRBJ2-3; the D call may be TRBD1 or TRBD2 (5 bases each). The V gene lost 5 bases and the J gene lost 6 bases, with 15 bases spanning the gap. The CDR3 is 14 residues long. Per the germline V gene, CDR1 is SGHTA and CDR2 is FQGNSA. CDR3 protein: CASSPGAPGDTQYF. The CDR3 DNA reads TGTGCCAGCAGCCCCGGGGCGCCGGGGGATACGCAGTATTTT.

The chain carries TRBV27 and TRBJ2-7; D is possibly TRBD2 (5 bases). Trimming pared 7 bases from V and 7 bases from J, leaving 17 bases between. Germline V CDR1 and CDR2: MNHEY, SMNVEV (reference sequence). This CDR3 comprises 13 residues. CDR3: CASTVWGSGEQYF. CDR3 DNA: TGTGCCAGCACTGTCTGGGGATCGGGGGAGCAGTACTTC.

This chain links TRBV2 with TRBJ2-2, with D hard to call. V shed 8 bases and J shed 4 bases, with 14 bases lying between them. The CDR3 is 14 amino acids. Germline V gene sequence: CDR1 SNHLY, CDR2 FYNNEI. The CDR3 DNA is TGTGCCAGCGCAGCCCTGGGCCTCACCGGGGAGCTGTTTTTT. Translated, it gives CASAALGLTGELFF.

The chain is built from TRBV6-5 and TRBJ1-4; D is undetermined. Per the germline V gene, CDR1 is MNHEY and CDR2 is SVGAGI. Trimming removed 5 bases at V and 4 bases at J, with 14 bases between. CDR3 length: 15 residues. This CDR3 reads CASSLLAARNEKLFF. CDR3 in DNA: TGTGCCAGCAGTCTCCTGGCGGCCCGTAATGAAAAACTGTTTTTT.

V and J are TRBV18 and TRBJ1-5; D call uncertain. The ends were cut back, 0 bases at V and 7 bases at J, with 7 bases in the middle. Looked up from germline, CDR1 is KGHSH and CDR2 is LQKENI. The CDR3 spans 13 residues. CDR3 in amino acids: CASSPPTGQPQHF. The DNA for the CDR3 is TGTGCCAGCTCACCACCAACGGGGCAGCCCCAGCATTTT.

This sequence joins TRBV11-2 and TRBJ1-3, with D possibly being TRBD1 (5 bases). CDR3 size: 15 residues. V was clipped by 5 bases and J by 0 bases, with 11 bases between them. Germline CDR1 SGHAT, CDR2 FQNNGV. The CDR3 reads CASSPGDRSGNTIYF. DNA for the CDR3: TGTGCCAGCAGCCCGGGGGACCGCTCTGGAAACACCATATATTTT.

The V gene is TRBV5-6, the J gene TRBJ1-1, with D unresolved. CDR3 length equals 13 residues. In germline, CDR1 is SGHDT, CDR2 YYEEEE. V was cut by 3 bases and J by 11 bases, with 17 bases left in between. The CDR3 coding sequence is TGTGCCAGCAGCTATTCCGCGAGGAACGTCGCTTTCTTT. Its protein product is CASSYSARNVAFF.

V and J are TRBV6-5 and TRBJ1-4; TRBD1 aligns across 9 bases. The CDR3 is 15 amino acids. V trimming: 2 bases; J trimming: 7 bases; junction bases outside the gene matches: 5. CDR1 and CDR2 (germline): MNHEY, SVGAGI. The CDR3: CASSYTQGASEKLFF. The CDR3 nucleotides read TGTGCCAGCAGTTACACACAGGGGGCTAGTGAAAAACTGTTTTTT.

The chain uses TRBV5-1 and TRBJ2-7; 7 nucleotides align to TRBD2. The CDR3 runs to 17 residues. Germline CDR1 SGHRS, CDR2 YFSETQ. J lost 6 bases, V lost 4 bases, and 19 bases had no gene match. The CDR3 loop reads CASSPLGGLAAPPEQYF. In DNA form, the CDR3 reads TGCGCCAGCAGCCCCCTTGGGGGTCTAGCGGCCCCTCCCGAGCAGTACTTC. The full variable domain, completed using reference TRBV5-1 and TRBJ2-7, is KAGVTQTPRYLIKTRGQQVTLSCSPISGHRSVSWYQQTPGQGLQFLFEYFSETQRNKGNFPGRFSGRQFSNSRSEMNVSTLELGDSALYLCASSPLGGLAAPPEQYFGPGTRLTVT.

This clone was seen a single time. V usage is TRBV4-2 and J usage is TRBJ2-7; TRBD1 matches 7 bases. Germline assignment: CDR1 LGHNA and CDR2 YNFKEQ. The length of the CDR3 is 14 residues. V was pared by 0 bases and J by 4 bases, with 3 bases of the junction left unmatched. The CDR3 nucleotides read TGTGCCAGCAGCCAAGATCCGGGACAGTACGAGCAGTACTTC. It codes for CASSQDPGQYEQYF.

The chain uses TRBV27 and TRBJ2-7; 10 positions agree with TRBD2. This CDR3 has 18 residues. Germline V lookup: CDR1 MNHEY, CDR2 SMNVEV (reference sequence). V lost 6 bases and J lost 1; bases outside the gene matches: 15. The CDR3 region is CASSLHLAGALGSYEQYF. The CDR3 DNA follows: TGTGCCAGCAGCCTGCACCTAGCGGGAGCTCTCGGGTCCTACGAGCAGTACTTC.

The chain has TRBV7-6 and TRBJ2-4, with D perhaps matching TRBD1 (6 bases). The germline V gene encodes CDR1 SGHVS and CDR2 FNYEAQ. The CDR3 contains 16 residues. Trimming took 1 base from V and 4 from J, leaving 14 bases between them. Here the CDR3 reads CASSLVAGVGKNIQYF. The CDR3 nucleotides are TGTGCCAGCAGCTTAGTGGCAGGGGTGGGAAAAAACATTCAGTACTTC.

This clone occurred once. The chain is built from TRBV4-3 and TRBJ2-7; 9 bases match TRBD2. Per germline, CDR1 LGHNA and CDR2 YSLEER. V shed 5 bases and J 2 bases; nucleotides not matched to a gene: 7. This CDR3 is 15 amino acids long. The CDR3 is CASSKIAGATYEQYF. CDR3 DNA sequence: TGCGCCAGCAGCAAAATAGCGGGGGCCACCTACGAGCAGTACTTC.

The CDR3 DNA is TGTGCCAGTAGTTTCGAGACAGGGCTTCCGAGCACAGATACGCAGTATTTT. Amino acids: CASSFETGLPSTDTQYF. This rearrangement joins TRBV19 to TRBJ2-3; 7 bases are a match to TRBD1. The CDR3 is made up of 17 amino acids. CDR1 and CDR2 (germline): LNHDA, SQIVND (reference sequence). J was trimmed by 0 bases and V by 5 bases; bases with no gene match: 11.

The chain carries TRBV10-3 and TRBJ2-3; perhaps TRBD2 as D (6 bases). The CDR3 contains 13 residues. Germline CDR1 reads ENHRY; CDR2 reads SYGVKD. V was shortened by 2 bases and J by 3 bases, with 6 bases between the two germline ends. As DNA, the CDR3 is TGTGCCATCAGTGAGGGGGGGACAGATACGCAGTATTTT. It codes for CAISEGGTDTQYF.